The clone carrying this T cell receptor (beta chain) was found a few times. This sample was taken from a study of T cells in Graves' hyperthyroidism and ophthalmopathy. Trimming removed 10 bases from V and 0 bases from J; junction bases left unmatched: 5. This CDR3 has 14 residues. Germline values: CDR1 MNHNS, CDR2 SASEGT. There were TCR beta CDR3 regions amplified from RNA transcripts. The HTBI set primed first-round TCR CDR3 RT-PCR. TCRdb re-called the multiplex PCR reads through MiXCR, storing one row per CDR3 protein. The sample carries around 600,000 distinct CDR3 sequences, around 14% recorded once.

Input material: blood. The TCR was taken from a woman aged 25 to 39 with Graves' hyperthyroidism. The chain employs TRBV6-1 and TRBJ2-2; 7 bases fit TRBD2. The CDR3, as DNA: TGTGCCACCGGGAGGTCTTCGAACACCGGGGAGCTGTTTTTT. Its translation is CATGRSSNTGELFF.